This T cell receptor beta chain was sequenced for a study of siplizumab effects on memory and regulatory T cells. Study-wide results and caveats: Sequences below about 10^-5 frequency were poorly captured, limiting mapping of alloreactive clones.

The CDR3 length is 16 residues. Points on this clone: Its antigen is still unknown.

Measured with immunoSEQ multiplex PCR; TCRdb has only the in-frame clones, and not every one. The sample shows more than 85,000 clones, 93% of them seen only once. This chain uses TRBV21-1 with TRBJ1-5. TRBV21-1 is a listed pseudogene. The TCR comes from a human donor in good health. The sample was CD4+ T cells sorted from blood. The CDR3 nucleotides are TGTGCCAGCAGCACCTCCCCGGGACCGGAAGAGAAGCCCCAGCATTTT. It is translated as CASSTSPGPEEKPQHF.